The present T cell receptor beta chain was sequenced within a study of T-cell memory formation after mild COVID-19. Whole-study context: Clusters were largely donor specific. General observations from the study: A balance of CD4 and CD8 characterized clones contracting day 15 to 85, whereas later expanders leaned CD4+. The appearance of some responding clones in pre-infection memory suggested that cross-reactive memory joined.

This clonotype was seen repeatedly, ten times or more. As yet, its antigen is unknown. The CDR3 length is 14 residues. Trimming cost V 3 bases and J 2 bases, with 9 bases left between them. Germline CDR1 SGHVS, CDR2 FNYEAQ. 5'RACE primed from the constant segment yielded TCR alpha and TCR beta cDNA libraries bearing sample barcodes and UMIs. One entry per CDR3 protein results from TCRdb running MiXCR on the 5' RACE reads. This sample yields roughly 300,000 distinct CDR3 sequences, of which 15% to 20% are seen a single time; more than 20% belongs to the top ten. This chain joins TRBV7-6 and TRBJ2-3, with D possibly TRBD1 on 6 matching bases. This clonotype was sampled from a man aged 18 to 29 who had mild COVID-19 (a few samples of this study predate the infection). Cell type and time point are not known. Sequenced input: PBMCs or a T cell subset sorted from them (not recorded which). The CDR3 coding sequence is TGTGCCAGCAGCTTTAGGGACAACACAGATACGCAGTATTTT. The encoded protein is CASSFRDNTDTQYF.